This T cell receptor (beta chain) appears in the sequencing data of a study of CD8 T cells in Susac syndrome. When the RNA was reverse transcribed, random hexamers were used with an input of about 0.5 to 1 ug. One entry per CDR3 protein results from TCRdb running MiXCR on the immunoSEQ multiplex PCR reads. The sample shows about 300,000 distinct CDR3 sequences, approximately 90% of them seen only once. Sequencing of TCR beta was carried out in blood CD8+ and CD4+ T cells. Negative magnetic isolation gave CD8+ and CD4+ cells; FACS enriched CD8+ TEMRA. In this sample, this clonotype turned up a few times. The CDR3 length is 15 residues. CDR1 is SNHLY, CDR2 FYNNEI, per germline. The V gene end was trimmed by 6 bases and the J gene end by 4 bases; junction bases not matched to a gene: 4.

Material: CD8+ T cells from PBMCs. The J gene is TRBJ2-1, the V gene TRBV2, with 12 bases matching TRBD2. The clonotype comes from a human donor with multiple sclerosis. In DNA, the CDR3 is TGTGCCAGCAGACCGACTAGCGGGGGTTACAATGAGCAGTTCTTC. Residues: CASRPTSGGYNEQFF.